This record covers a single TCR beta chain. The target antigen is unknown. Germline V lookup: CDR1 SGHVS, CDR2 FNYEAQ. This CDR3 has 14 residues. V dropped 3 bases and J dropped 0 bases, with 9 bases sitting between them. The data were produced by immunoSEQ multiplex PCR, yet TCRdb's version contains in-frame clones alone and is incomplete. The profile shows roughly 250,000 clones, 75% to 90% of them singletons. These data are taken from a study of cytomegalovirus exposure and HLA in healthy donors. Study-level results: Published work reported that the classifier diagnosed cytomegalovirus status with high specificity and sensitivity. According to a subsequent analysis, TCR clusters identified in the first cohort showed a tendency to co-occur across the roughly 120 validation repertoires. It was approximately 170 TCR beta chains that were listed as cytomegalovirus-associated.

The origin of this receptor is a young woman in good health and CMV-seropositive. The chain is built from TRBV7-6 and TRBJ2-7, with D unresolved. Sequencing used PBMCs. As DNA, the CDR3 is TGTGCCAGCAGCTTGAGTAGGAGCTCCTACGAGCAGTACTTC. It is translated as CASSLSRSSYEQYF.